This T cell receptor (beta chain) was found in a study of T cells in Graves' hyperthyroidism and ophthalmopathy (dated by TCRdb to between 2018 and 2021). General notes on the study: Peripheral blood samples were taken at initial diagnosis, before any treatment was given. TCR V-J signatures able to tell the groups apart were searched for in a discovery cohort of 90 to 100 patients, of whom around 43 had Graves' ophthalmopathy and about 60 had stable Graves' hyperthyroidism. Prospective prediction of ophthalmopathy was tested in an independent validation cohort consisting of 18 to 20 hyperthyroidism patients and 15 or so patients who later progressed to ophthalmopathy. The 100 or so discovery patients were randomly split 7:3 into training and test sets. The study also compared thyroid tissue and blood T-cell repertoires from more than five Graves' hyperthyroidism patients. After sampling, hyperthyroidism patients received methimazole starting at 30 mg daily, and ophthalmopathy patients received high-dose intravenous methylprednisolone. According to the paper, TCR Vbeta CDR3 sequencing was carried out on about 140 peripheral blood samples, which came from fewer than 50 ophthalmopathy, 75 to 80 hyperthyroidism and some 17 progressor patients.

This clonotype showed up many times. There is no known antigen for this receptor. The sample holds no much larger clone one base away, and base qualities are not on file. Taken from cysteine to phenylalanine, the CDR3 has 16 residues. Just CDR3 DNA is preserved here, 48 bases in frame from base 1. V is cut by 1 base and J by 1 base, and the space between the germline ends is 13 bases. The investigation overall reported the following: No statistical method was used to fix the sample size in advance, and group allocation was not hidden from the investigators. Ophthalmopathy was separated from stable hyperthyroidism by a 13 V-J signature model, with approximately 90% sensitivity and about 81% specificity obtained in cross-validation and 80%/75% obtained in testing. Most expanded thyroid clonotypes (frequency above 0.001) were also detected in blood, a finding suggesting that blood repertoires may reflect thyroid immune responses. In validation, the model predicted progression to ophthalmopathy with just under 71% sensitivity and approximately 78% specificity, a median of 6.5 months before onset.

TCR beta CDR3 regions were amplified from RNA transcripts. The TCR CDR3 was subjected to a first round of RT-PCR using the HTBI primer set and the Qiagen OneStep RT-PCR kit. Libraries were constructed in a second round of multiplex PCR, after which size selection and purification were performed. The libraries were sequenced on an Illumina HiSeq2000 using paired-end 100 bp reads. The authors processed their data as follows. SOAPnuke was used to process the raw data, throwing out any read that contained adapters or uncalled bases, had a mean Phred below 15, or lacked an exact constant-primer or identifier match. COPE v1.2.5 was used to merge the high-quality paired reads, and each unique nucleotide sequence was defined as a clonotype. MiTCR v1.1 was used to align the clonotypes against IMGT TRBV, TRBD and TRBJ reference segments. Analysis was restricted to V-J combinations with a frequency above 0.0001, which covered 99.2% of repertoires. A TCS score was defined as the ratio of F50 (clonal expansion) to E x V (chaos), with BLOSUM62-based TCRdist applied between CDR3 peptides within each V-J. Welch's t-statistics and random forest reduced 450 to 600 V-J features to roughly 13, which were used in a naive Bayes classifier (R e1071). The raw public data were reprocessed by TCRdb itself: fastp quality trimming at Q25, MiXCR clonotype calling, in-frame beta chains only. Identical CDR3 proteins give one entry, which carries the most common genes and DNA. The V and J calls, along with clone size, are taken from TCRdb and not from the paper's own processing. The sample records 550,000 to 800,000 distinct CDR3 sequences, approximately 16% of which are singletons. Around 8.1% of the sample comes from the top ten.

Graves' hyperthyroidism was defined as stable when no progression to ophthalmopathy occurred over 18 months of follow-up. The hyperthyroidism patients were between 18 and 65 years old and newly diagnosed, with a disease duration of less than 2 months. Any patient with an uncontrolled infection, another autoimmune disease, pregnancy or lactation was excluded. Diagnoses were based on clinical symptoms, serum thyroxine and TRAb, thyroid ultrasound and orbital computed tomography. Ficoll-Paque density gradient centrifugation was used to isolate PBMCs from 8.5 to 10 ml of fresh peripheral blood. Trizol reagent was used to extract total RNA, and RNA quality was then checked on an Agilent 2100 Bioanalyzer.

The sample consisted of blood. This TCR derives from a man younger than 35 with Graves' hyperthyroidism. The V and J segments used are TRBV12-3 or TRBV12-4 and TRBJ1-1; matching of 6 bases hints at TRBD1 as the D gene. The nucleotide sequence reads TGTGCCAGCAGTTTAGGAAGTGGGGGCCCGAACACTGAAGCTTTCTTT. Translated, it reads CASSLGSGGPNTEAFF.